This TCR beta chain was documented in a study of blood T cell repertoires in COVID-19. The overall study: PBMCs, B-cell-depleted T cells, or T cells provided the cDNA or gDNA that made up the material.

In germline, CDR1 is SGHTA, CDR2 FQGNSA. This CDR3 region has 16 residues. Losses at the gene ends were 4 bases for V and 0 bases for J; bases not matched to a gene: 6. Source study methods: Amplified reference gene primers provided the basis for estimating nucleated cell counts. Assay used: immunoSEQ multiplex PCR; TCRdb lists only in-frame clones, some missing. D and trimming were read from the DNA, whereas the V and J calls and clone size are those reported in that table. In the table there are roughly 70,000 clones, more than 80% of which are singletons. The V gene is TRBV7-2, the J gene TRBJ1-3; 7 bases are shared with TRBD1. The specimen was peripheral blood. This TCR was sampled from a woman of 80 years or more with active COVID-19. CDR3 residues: CASSSHRGRSGNTIYF. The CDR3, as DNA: TGTGCCAGCAGCTCACACAGGGGCCGCTCTGGAAACACCATATATTTT.